The clone carrying this TCR beta chain has just one count. The antigen remains undetermined. This record comes from a study of T cell responses to AZD1222 COVID-19 vaccine. Whole-study results and caveats: It was only after the peak T cell response that any repertoires were sampled. Within unmutated variant regions lay the reported targets of nearly half of spike-specific TCRs. Donors in the cohort were predominantly white British and more often female, and clonal diversity was possibly underestimated. Researchers report vaccine-associated CD4 TCRs spanning spike, with dominance at 160-218 and 743-854.

Profiled with immunoSEQ multiplex PCR; TCRdb holds only in-frame clones, not every one. The data show approximately 110,000 clones, around 88% seen once. Germline values: CDR1 SNHLY, CDR2 FYNNEI. The CDR3 sequence is 13 residues long. V lost 6 bases and J lost 5, with 13 bases in between. This sequence originates from an adult who received the AZD1222 COVID-19 vaccine. The rearrangement joins TRBV2 to TRBJ2-5; possibly TRBD2 for D (7 bases). The sample was peripheral blood, taken 28 days after the second AZD1222 dose. CDR3 loop: CASRSGGAETQYF. CDR3 sequence (DNA): TGTGCCAGCAGGTCGGGGGGCGCGGAGACCCAGTACTTC.